Listed below are T cell receptor beta chains from one sample, sequenced in a study of blood T cell repertoires in COVID-19. Some clones are missing from TCRdb's copy, which holds only in-frame ones; the method was immunoSEQ multiplex PCR. The sample shows roughly 150,000 clones, 80% to 85% of them seen only once. The sequencing input was peripheral blood. These receptors were obtained from a human donor in a cohort sampled during active COVID-19. Both conserved end residues are part of each CDR3. The D gene is left open where the match is weak. A row's size may be missing; if present it is once, few, many or a size class.

clone size	V gene	D gene	J gene	CDR3 DNA	CDR3 protein
once	TRBV6-1	TRBD1	TRBJ2-6	TGTGCCAGCAGTGAACCCAGGGGGCCCAACGTCCTGACTTTC	CASSEPRGPNVLTF
NA	TRBV28	NA	TRBJ1-3	TGTGCCAGCAGTTTGGCGGGGACTGGAAACACCATATATTTT	CASSLAGTGNTIYF
once	TRBV19	NA	TRBJ1-6	TGTGCCAGTAGTCTCCCTAATTCACCCCTCCACTTT	CASSLPNSPLHF
NA	TRBV24-1	NA	TRBJ2-3	TGTGCCACCAGTGACCCCGGGACTGGCTCTACCGATACGCAGTATTTT	CATSDPGTGSTDTQYF
NA	TRBV10-3	NA	TRBJ1-2	TGTGCCATCAGTGATAGACAGGAGGGCTACACCTTC	CAISDRQEGYTF
NA	TRBV11-2	TRBD2	TRBJ2-3	TGTGCCAGCAGCTTGAGGGGACTACTTAGCACAGATACGCAGTATTTT	CASSLRGLLSTDTQYF
NA	TRBV7-2	TRBD2	TRBJ2-7	TGTGCCAGCAGCTTAGGCGGGGGACTAGCTGGCGAGCAGTACTTC	CASSLGGGLAGEQYF
NA	TRBV18	TRBD2	TRBJ2-1	TGTGCCAGCTCACCACCGGCTAGCGGGGCCTACAATGAGCAGTTCTTC	CASSPPASGAYNEQFF
few	TRBV5-1	NA	TRBJ1-5	TGCGCCAGCAGCCGGGGGGGGCCCGAGCAGCCCCAGCATTTT	CASSRGGPEQPQHF
NA	TRBV6-5	NA	TRBJ1-2	TGTGCCAGCAGCACTAAATATGGCTACACCTTC	CASSTKYGYTF
NA	TRBV7-2	TRBD2	TRBJ2-1	TGTGCCAGCAGCTCCTTAGCGGGGGGGCAGGAGCAGTTCTTC	CASSSLAGGQEQFF
once	TRBV18	TRBD1	TRBJ1-2	TGTGCCAGCTCACCCGCAGAGGGGGCAACGATGGATGGCTACACCTTC	CASSPAEGATMDGYTF
NA	TRBV6-5	NA	TRBJ2-4	TGTGCCAGCAGTTCACCGGGAAAAAACATTCAGTACTTC	CASSSPGKNIQYF
NA	TRBV18	TRBD1	TRBJ2-7	TGTGCCAGCTCACCCAGACAGGGTCGCGCCTACGAGCAGTACTTC	CASSPRQGRAYEQYF
NA	TRBV19	NA	TRBJ2-2	TGTGCCAGTAGTCCCTCAGGGTCCCTCGCCGGGGAGCTGTTTTTT	CASSPSGSLAGELFF
NA	TRBV4-2	NA	TRBJ1-5	TGTGCCAGCAGCCAAGATCTTAATCAGCCCCAGCATTTT	CASSQDLNQPQHF
NA	TRBV6-6	TRBD2	TRBJ2-1	TGTGCCAGCACCGTCTCTAGCGGGGGGTCCTACAATGAGCAGTTCTTC	CASTVSSGGSYNEQFF
few	TRBV6-5	TRBD2	TRBJ2-3	TGTGCCAGCGGCCGGGGTGCGGGGGAGGATACGCAGTATTTT	CASGRGAGEDTQYF
NA	TRBV11-3	NA	TRBJ2-5	TGTGCCAGCAGCCGCGGAAGGTTGGAGACCCAGTACTTC	CASSRGRLETQYF
many	TRBV2	TRBD1	TRBJ1-1	TGTGCCAGCAGTTCTCGGACAGGGGTGAACACTGAAGCTTTCTTT	CASSSRTGVNTEAFF
NA	TRBV9	TRBD1	TRBJ1-2	TGTGCCAGCAGCGTTCTGACAGGGGCTTATGGCTACACCTTC	CASSVLTGAYGYTF
NA	TRBV6-5	TRBD2	TRBJ2-7	TGTGCCAGCAGAACCGGGCTGGCGGGGGGTGGGCAGTACTTC	CASRTGLAGGGQYF
NA	TRBV5-1	TRBD1	TRBJ2-3	TGCGCCAGCAGCTTGCGGGACAGGGGTGGAGATACGCAGTATTTT	CASSLRDRGGDTQYF
NA	TRBV11-2	NA	TRBJ2-2	TGTGCCAGCATCTTACTCGGGGGAAACACCGGGGAGCTGTTTTTT	CASILLGGNTGELFF
once	TRBV10-1	TRBD1	TRBJ1-4	TGCGCCAGCAGTGAGACCGGGACAGGGAATGAAAAACTGTTTTTT	CASSETGTGNEKLFF
NA	TRBV18	TRBD2	TRBJ2-3	TGTGCCAGCTCACCCCTCGGACTAGCGGGGGCCCCATGGACGCAGTATTTT	CASSPLGLAGAPWTQYF